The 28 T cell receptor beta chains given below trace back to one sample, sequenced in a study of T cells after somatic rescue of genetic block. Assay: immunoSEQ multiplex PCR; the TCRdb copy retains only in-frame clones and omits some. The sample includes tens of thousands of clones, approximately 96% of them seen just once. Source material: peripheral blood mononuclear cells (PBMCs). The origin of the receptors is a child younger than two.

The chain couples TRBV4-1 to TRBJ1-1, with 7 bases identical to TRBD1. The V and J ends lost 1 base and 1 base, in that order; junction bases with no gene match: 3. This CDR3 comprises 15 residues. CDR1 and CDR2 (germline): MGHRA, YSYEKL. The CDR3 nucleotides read TGCGCCAGCAGCCAAGGGAACAGGGGGAACACTGAAGCTTTCTTT. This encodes CASSQGNRGNTEAFF.

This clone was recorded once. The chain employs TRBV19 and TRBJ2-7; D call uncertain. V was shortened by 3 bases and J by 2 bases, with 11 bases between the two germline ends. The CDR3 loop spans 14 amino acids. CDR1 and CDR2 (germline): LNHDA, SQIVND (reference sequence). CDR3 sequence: CASSIKGLAYEQYF. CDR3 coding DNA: TGTGCCAGTAGTATTAAAGGGCTAGCCTACGAGCAGTACTTC.

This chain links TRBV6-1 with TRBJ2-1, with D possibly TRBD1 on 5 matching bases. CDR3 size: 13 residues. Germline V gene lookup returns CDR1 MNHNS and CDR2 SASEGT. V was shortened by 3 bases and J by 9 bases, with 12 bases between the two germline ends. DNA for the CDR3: TGTGCCAGCAGTGAGCAGGGTAGGAGTGAGCAGTTCTTC. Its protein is CASSEQGRSEQFF.

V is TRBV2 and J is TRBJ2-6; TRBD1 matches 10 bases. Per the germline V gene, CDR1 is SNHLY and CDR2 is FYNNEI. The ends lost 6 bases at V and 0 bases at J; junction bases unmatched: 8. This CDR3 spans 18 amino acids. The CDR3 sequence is CASRPPGQGLSGANVLTF. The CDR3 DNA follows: TGTGCCAGCAGGCCACCGGGACAGGGGCTCTCTGGGGCCAACGTCCTGACTTTC.

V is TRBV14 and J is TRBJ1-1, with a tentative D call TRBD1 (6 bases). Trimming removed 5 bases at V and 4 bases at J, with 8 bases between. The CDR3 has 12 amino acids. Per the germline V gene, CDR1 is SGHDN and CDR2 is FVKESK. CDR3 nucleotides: TGTGCCAGCAGCGTACAGGGCACTGAAGCTTTCTTT. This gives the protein CASSVQGTEAFF.

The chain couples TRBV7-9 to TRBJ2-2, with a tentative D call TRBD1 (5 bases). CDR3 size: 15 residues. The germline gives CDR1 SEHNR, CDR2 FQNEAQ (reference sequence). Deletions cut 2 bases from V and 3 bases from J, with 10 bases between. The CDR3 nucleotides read TGTGCCAGCAGCTTAATGGGGCTAGACACCGGGGAGCTGTTTTTT. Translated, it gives CASSLMGLDTGELFF.

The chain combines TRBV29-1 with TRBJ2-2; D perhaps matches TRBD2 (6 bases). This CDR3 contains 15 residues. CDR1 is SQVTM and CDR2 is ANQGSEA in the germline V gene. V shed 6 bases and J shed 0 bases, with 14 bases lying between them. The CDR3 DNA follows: TGCAGCGTGGGAAAGAGACTAGCGAACACCGGGGAGCTGTTTTTT. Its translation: CSVGKRLANTGELFF.

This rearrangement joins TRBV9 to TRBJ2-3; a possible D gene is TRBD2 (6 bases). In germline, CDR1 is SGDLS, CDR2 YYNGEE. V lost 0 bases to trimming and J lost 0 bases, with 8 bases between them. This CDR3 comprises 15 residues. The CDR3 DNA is TGTGCCAGCAGCGTAGGACTAGATAGCACAGATACGCAGTATTTT. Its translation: CASSVGLDSTDTQYF.

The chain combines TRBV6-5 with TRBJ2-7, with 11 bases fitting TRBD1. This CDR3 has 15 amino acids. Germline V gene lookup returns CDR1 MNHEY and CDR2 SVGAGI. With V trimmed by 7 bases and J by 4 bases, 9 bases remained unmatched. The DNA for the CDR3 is TGTGCCAGCAACCCTCGGGACAGGGGGATATACGAGCAGTACTTC. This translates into CASNPRDRGIYEQYF.

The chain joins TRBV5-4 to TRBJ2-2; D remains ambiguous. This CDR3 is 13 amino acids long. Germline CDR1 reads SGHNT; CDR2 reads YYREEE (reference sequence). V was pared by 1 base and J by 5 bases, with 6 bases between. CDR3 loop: CASSLYTTGELFF. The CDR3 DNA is TGTGCCAGCAGCTTGTACACTACCGGGGAGCTGTTTTTT.

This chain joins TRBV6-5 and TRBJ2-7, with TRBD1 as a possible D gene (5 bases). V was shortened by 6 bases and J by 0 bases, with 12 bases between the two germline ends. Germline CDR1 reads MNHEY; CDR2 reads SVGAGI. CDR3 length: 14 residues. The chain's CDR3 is CASRKQDGSYEQYF. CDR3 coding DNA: TGTGCCAGCAGGAAACAGGACGGCTCCTACGAGCAGTACTTC.

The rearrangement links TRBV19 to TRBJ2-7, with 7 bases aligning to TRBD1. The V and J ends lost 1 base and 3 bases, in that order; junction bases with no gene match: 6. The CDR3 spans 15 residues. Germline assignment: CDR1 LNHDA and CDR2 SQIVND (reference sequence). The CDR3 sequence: CASSIAPGQVYEQYF. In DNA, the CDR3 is TGTGCCAGTAGTATAGCCCCTGGACAGGTCTACGAGCAGTACTTC.

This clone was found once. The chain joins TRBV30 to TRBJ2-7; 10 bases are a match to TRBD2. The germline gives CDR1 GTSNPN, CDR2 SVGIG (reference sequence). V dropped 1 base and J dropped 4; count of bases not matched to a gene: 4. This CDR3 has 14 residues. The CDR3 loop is CAWSAGLAVYEQYF. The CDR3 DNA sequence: TGTGCCTGGAGTGCAGGACTAGCGGTATACGAGCAGTACTTC.

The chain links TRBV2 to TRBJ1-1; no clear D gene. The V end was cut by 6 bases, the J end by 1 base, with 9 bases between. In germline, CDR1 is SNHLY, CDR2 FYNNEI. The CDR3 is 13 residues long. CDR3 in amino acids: CASRWPENTEAFF. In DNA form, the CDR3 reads TGTGCCAGCAGGTGGCCGGAGAACACTGAAGCTTTCTTT.

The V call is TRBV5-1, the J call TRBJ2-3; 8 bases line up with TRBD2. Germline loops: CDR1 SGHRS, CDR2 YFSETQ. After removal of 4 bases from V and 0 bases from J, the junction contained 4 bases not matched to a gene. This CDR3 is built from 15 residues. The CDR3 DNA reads TGCGCCAGCAGCGGAATAGCGGGGAGCACAGATACGCAGTATTTT. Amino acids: CASSGIAGSTDTQYF. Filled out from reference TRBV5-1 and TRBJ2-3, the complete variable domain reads KAGVTQTPRYLIKTRGQQVTLSCSPISGHRSVSWYQQTPGQGLQFLFEYFSETQRNKGNFPGRFSGRQFSNSRSEMNVSTLELGDSALYLCASSGIAGSTDTQYFGPGTRLTVL.

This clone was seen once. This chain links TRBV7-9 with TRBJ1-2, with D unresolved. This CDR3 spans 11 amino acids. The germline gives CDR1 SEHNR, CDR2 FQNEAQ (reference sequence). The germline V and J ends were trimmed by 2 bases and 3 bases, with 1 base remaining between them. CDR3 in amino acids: CASSLHYGYTF. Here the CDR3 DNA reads TGTGCCAGCAGCTTACACTATGGCTACACCTTC.

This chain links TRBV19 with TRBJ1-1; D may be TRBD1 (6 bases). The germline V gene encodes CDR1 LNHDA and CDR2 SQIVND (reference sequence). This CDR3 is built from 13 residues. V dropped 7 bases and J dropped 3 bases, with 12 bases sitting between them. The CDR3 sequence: CASNYHRDTEAFF. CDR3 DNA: TGTGCCAGTAATTATCACAGGGACACTGAAGCTTTCTTT.

The CDR3 region is CASSPPLGTTEAFF. The CDR3 bases are TGTGCCAGCTCACCACCGCTGGGCACCACTGAAGCTTTCTTT. The chain couples TRBV18 to TRBJ1-1; the D is unclear. Germline loops: CDR1 KGHSH, CDR2 LQKENI. The ends were cut back, 0 bases at V and 4 bases at J, with 9 bases in the middle. This CDR3 has 14 amino acids.

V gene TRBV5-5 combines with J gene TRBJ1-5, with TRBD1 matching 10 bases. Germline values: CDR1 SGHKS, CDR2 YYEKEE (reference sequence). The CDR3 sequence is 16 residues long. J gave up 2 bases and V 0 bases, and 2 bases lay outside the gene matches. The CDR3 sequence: CASSLAGTGGNQPQHF. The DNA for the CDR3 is TGTGCCAGCAGCTTGGCCGGGACAGGGGGCAATCAGCCCCAGCATTTT.

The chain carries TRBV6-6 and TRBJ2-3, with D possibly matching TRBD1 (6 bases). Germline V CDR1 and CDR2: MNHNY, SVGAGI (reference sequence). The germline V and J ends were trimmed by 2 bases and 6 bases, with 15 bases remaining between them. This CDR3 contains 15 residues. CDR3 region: CASSYESRGSDTQYF. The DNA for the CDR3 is TGTGCCAGCAGTTACGAGTCCAGGGGCTCGGATACGCAGTATTTT.

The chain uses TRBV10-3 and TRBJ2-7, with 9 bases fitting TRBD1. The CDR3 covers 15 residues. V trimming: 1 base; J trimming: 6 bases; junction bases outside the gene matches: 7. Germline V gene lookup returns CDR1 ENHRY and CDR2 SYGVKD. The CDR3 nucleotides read TGTGCCATCAGTGAGTATTCTGGACAGGGGAGCGAGCAGTACTTC. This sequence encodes CAISEYSGQGSEQYF.

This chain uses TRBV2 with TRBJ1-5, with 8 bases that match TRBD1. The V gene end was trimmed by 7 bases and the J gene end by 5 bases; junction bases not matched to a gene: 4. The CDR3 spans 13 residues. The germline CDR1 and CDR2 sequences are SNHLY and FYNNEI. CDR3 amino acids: CASNQGAYQPQHF. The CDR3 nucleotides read TGTGCCAGCAATCAGGGGGCTTATCAGCCCCAGCATTTT.

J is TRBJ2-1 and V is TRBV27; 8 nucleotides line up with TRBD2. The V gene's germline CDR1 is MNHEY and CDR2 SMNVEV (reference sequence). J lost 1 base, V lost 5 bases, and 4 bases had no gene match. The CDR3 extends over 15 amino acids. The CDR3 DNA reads TGTGCCAGCAGTAAGCGGGAGAGGTCCTACAATGAGCAGTTCTTC. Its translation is CASSKRERSYNEQFF.

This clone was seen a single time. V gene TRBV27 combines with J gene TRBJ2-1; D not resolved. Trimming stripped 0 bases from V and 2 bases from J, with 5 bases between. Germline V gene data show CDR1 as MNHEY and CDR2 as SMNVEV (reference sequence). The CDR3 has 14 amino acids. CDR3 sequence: CASSLSSTYNEQFF. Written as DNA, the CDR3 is TGTGCCAGCAGTTTATCGTCAACCTACAATGAGCAGTTCTTC.

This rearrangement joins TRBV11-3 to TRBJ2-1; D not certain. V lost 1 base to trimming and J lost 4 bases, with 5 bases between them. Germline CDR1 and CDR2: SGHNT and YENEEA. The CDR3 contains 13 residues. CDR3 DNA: TGTGCCAGCAGCTTAGGGAGTTACAATGAGCAGTTCTTC. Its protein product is CASSLGSYNEQFF.

DNA for the CDR3: TGTGCCAGCAGCCAACTCAGCAAGCTCTCAGCCAAAGCTTTCTTT. Translation gives CASSQLSKLSAKAFF. V is TRBV14 and J is TRBJ1-1; D gene ambiguous. Germline V gives CDR1 SGHDN, CDR2 FVKESK. V lost 2 bases to trimming and J lost 9 bases, with 19 bases between them. There are 15 residues in the CDR3.

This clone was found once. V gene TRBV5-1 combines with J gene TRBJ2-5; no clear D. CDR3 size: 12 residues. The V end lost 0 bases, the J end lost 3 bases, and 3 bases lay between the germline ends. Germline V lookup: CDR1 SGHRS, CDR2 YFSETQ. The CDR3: CASSLGEETQYF. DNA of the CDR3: TGCGCCAGCAGCTTGGGGGAAGAGACCCAGTACTTC. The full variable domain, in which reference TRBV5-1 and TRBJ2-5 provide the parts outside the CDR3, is KAGVTQTPRYLIKTRGQQVTLSCSPISGHRSVSWYQQTPGQGLQFLFEYFSETQRNKGNFPGRFSGRQFSNSRSEMNVSTLELGDSALYLCASSLGEETQYFGPGTRLLVL.

The CDR3 region is CASSARDRGSDTIYF. CDR3 nucleotide sequence: TGTGCCAGCAGCGCCCGGGACAGGGGGTCGGACACCATATATTTT. The chain has TRBV7-9 and TRBJ1-3; TRBD1 agrees at 11 bases. Germline CDR1 is SEHNR and CDR2 is FQNEAQ (reference sequence). V lost 5 bases, J lost 8 bases, and 8 bases stayed unmatched. The CDR3 is 15 residues long.